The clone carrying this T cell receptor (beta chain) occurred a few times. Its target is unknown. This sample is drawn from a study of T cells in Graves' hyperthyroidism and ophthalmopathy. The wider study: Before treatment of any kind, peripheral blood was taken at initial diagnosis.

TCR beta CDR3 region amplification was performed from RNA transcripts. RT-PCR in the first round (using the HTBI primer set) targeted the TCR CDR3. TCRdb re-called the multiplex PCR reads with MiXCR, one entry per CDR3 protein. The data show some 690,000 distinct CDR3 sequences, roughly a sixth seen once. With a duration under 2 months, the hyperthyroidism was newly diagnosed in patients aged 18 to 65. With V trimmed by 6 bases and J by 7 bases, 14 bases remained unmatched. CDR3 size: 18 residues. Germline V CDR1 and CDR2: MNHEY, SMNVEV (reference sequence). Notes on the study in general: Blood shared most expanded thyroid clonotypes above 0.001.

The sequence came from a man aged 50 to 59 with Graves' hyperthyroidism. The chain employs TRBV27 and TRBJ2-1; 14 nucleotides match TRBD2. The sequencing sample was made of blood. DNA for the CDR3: TGTGCCAGCAGAAGGGCAGGACCGACTAGCGGGAGGGGTAATGAGCAGTTCTTC. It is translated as CASRRAGPTSGRGNEQFF.